This TCR beta chain was profiled in a study of T cells in localized non-small cell lung cancer. Whole-study findings and limits: Appearances in adjacent lung were noted for a median approximately 50 of the top 100 tumor clones. Uninvolved adjacent lung had the highest recorded T cell clonality, with tumor below it.

V was clipped by 0 bases and J by 7 bases; unmatched bases: 5. Germline V gives CDR1 SGHAT, CDR2 FQNNGV. The CDR3 loop spans 15 amino acids. As concerns this clone: Its specificity is unknown.

Here immunoSEQ multiplex PCR was the method, and the copy in TCRdb shows in-frame clones only, minus some. There are 50,000 to 60,000 clones in the sample; about 87% occur only once, and roughly 16% lies in the top ten. The origin of this receptor is a female donor with stage II lung adenocarcinoma. The sample here was PBMCs, taken before any cancer treatment. The chain employs TRBV11-2 and TRBJ1-4, with 7 bases identical to TRBD1. The CDR3 reads CASSLEQGQGEKLFF. CDR3 bases: TGTGCCAGCAGCTTAGAACAGGGGCAGGGTGAAAAACTGTTTTTT.